This is a list of T cell receptor beta chains from one sample in a study of blood T cells in healthy people across ages. Each CDR3 protein gets one entry after TCRdb re-called the 5' RACE reads with MiXCR. The sample lists about 570,000 distinct CDR3 sequences, approximately 30% occurring once. The sequenced sample consisted of blood. These receptors came from a woman in her 70s in good health. The CDR3 runs from the conserved cysteine through the conserved F or W.

j_gene,v_gene,CDR3aa
TRBJ2-7,TRBV9,CASSVDEGSYEQYF
TRBJ1-2,TRBV6-5,CASSRDRYNYGYTF
TRBJ2-5,TRBV20-1,CSARDSGTSLGETQYF
TRBJ2-1,TRBV10-3,CAISEGPGQGQKYENEQFF
TRBJ2-5,TRBV7-2,CASSSMSGGALETQYF
TRBJ1-1,TRBV12-3/TRBV12-4,CASRPGGAGRTEAFF
TRBJ2-2,TRBV12-3/TRBV12-4,CASTRRYQGIGQNTGELFF
TRBJ1-5,TRBV11-2,CASGIQGSNQPQHF
TRBJ2-7,TRBV7-2,CASSRTSGADYEQYF
TRBJ2-7,TRBV7-2,CASSLRQTGLYEQYF
.,TRBV4-3,CASSQGGRRWNEQFF
TRBJ2-5,TRBV5-1,CASSLTFTRLAETQYF
TRBJ1-5,TRBV12-5,CASGFLGGGNQPQHF
TRBJ2-7,TRBV9,CASTPGQGNYEQYF
TRBJ2-5,TRBV5-1,CASSEGPLGTQYF
.,TRBV6-2/TRBV6-3,CASNPIGGVRNEQFF
TRBJ1-2,TRBV29-1,CSGGDSRNYGYTF
TRBJ2-5,TRBV5-1,CASSLTSGGRETQYF
TRBJ2-2,TRBV11-1,CASSPSGGYTGELFF
TRBJ2-1,TRBV7-3,CASSLGLSYDNEQFF
TRBJ1-2,TRBV5-6,CASILFRRRTAYGYTF
TRBJ2-1,TRBV7-9,CASRLDREWTNEQFF
TRBJ1-4,TRBV5-1,CASREGASNEKLFF
TRBJ1-2,TRBV7-2,CASSSFGGTGYGYTF
TRBJ1-3,TRBV25-1,CASSESGTTGNTIYF
TRBJ1-1,TRBV10-3,CAINPGNTEAFF
TRBJ2-3,TRBV9,CASNTGGIDTQYF
TRBJ2-3,TRBV7-9,CASSLVTAGARWTQYF
TRBJ2-1,TRBV4-3,CASSQDTTFRGSIYNEQFF
TRBJ2-1,TRBV7-9,CASSQPGDYHNEQFF
TRBJ1-1,TRBV5-1,CASSSRQTGGDTEAFF
.,TRBV28,CASSGTGTSLSHEQYF
TRBJ2-2,TRBV6-6,CASSYPGTGELFF
TRBJ1-1,TRBV2,CASSAFGAGMTEAFF
TRBJ1-3,TRBV7-2,CASSLGSGAGNTIYF
TRBJ2-2,TRBV7-2,CASSPLAGAIGELFF
TRBJ2-1,TRBV11-3,CASSPPAGGPSYNEQFF
TRBJ2-7,TRBV7-8,CASSLVFRQGPYEQYF
TRBJ2-5,TRBV7-2,CASSLKNSAETQYF
TRBJ1-4,TRBV4-2,CASSQDPLISGVGKLFF
TRBJ2-1,TRBV20-1,CSARRGTGNHNEQFF
TRBJ1-2,TRBV29-1,CSVEPGGDGYTF
TRBJ2-3,TRBV18,CASSPRDGSTDTQYF